This TCR beta chain derives from a study of shared clonotypes between healthy human individuals. Study findings and constraints: Across a handful of donors, naive CD4 shared 5% to 6%, naive CD8 around 3.5%, memory CD4 2.3%, memory CD8 around 0.42%.

V lost 3 bases, J lost 1 base, and 4 bases stayed unmatched. Germline CDR1 is KGHSH and CDR2 is LQKENI. The CDR3 spans 15 residues. In regard to this clone: The antigen is not known. The sample carries other DNA sequences with the same CDR3.

Naive CD4+ cells were CD45RA-selected; the remaining cells were memory. Sorted subsets were amplified in replicate PCRs using 200 ng DNA, roughly 30,000 T cell genomes. Produced via immunoSEQ multiplex PCR; TCRdb's table is partial and in-frame only. The sample carries a few million clones, just over 90% recorded once. This rearrangement joins TRBV18 to TRBJ2-3; 7 bases agree with TRBD1. Material: naive CD4+ T cells from PBMCs. The subset denotes: CD45RA+ positively selected. This clonotype was sampled from a man aged 18 to 35 in good health. Some clones in this sample may be carry-over from other donors' samples. Here the CDR3 DNA reads TGTGCCAGCTCACCTGACAGGGTAGGCACAGATACGCAGTATTTT. It codes for CASSPDRVGTDTQYF.